This T cell receptor beta chain is drawn from a study of cytomegalovirus exposure and HLA in healthy donors. Study-wide background: About 85 million unique TCRs from HLA-typed donors were held in an early release of data. For the approximately 390 genotyped donors, approximately 82% fell within the Caucasian-associated ancestry cluster.

The CDR3 is 13 residues long. Germline loops: CDR1 SEHNR, CDR2 FQNEAQ (reference sequence). Trimming took 3 bases from V and 8 from J, leaving 13 bases between them. About this clone: The antigen remains undetermined.

The primer mix had 60 Vbeta and 13 Jbeta primers. TCRdb's table, derived via immunoSEQ multiplex PCR, lists solely in-frame clones and lacks some. The data contain roughly 120,000 clones, around three quarters of them singletons. Study observations and caveats: Later, an analysis showed that TCR beta chains associated with HLA were more clonally expanded than others that were equally common. Association of a missense DCLRE1C variant with TCR beta V- and J-gene trimming was reported in a later analysis.

The receptor was derived from a woman aged 25-40 years in good health and CMV-seronegative. Specimen: PBMCs. The chain combines TRBV7-9 with TRBJ1-2, with D possibly TRBD1 on 5 matching bases. The DNA of the CDR3 is TGTGCCAGCAGCTTGGAATCAGGGTTGGGCTACACCTTC. Protein product: CASSLESGLGYTF.